This T cell receptor beta chain was found in a study of human T cells and chemical hapten exposure. This sample's time point: pre-sensitization, week 0. The treatment denotes: therapeutic diphenylcyclopropenone sensitization with weekly scalp DPC. Total RNA came from unfractionated whole blood. This CDR3 has 15 amino acids. Germline V CDR1 and CDR2: SGHAT, FQNNGV. J lost 5 bases, V lost 1 base, and 5 bases had no gene match. Using its own MiXCR run on the RACE reads, TCRdb lists one record per CDR3 protein. The table lists under 50,000 distinct CDR3 sequences, about 7.4% of them singletons. The source is a woman aged 45-65 years with alopecia areata. Some clones in this sample may be carry-over from other donors' samples. The source material was whole blood, sampled in connection with sensitization to the hapten diphenylcyclopropenone (DPC). J is TRBJ2-3 and V is TRBV11-2, with 8 bases lining up with TRBD2. Written as DNA, the CDR3 is TGTGCCAGCAGCTTAGCAGCGGGAGAAGGAGATACGCAGTATTTT. It is translated as CASSLAAGEGDTQYF.